Shown below are 14 T cell receptor beta chains from a single sample sequenced in a study of T cells in Graves' hyperthyroidism and ophthalmopathy. Amplified TCR beta CDR3 regions came from RNA transcripts. First-round RT-PCR of the TCR CDR3 relied on the HTBI primer set. MiXCR, run by TCRdb on the multiplex PCR reads, gives a single entry per CDR3 protein. The sample carries fewer than 450,000 distinct CDR3 sequences, 17% recorded once. The sample comprised blood. These TCRs come from a woman aged 25 to 45 with Graves' hyperthyroidism that later progressed to Graves' ophthalmopathy.

The sample holds many counts of this clonotype. This chain links TRBV5-1 with TRBJ2-3; 8 nucleotides align to TRBD2. This CDR3 is built from 15 residues. Germline V gene sequence: CDR1 SGHRS, CDR2 YFSETQ. The trim removed 5 bases at V and 5 bases at J, leaving 10 bases unmatched. This CDR3 reads CASRPVAGFGDTQYF. The CDR3 DNA is TGCGCCAGCAGACCGGTAGCGGGGTTTGGAGATACGCAGTATTTT.

The V gene is TRBV4-1, the J gene TRBJ1-5; 8 nucleotides match TRBD1. The CDR3 is 16 residues long. V lost 5 bases and J lost 2; bases outside the gene matches: 8. CDR1 and CDR2 (germline): MGHRA, YSYEKL. The chain's CDR3 is CASSFRTGYGNQPQHF. The CDR3 DNA reads TGCGCCAGCAGCTTTCGGACAGGGTACGGCAATCAGCCCCAGCATTTT.

This clonotype was counted at least ten times. The rearrangement uses TRBV2 and TRBJ1-4; no clear D gene. Germline-derived CDR1 and CDR2 are SNHLY and FYNNEI. The CDR3 contains 14 residues. V lost 4 bases and J 8 bases, leaving 14 bases between the germline ends. The CDR3 DNA reads as TGTGCCAGCAGTGTAAGGACTAAATCCGAAAAACTGTTTTTT. It is translated as CASSVRTKSEKLFF.

This clonotype has more than one count but fewer than ten. V usage is TRBV10-2 and J usage is TRBJ1-5; no definite D call. This CDR3 comprises 16 residues. V was shortened by 0 bases and J by 0 bases, with 9 bases between the two germline ends. The V gene's germline CDR1 is WSHSY and CDR2 SAAADI. The CDR3 DNA sequence: TGCGCCAGCAGTGAGTCTCCGGAATATAGCAATCAGCCCCAGCATTTT. Its protein is CASSESPEYSNQPQHF.

The rearrangement joins TRBV7-6 to TRBJ1-1; TRBD1 matches 8 bases. Losses at the gene ends were 4 bases for V and 1 base for J; bases not matched to a gene: 5. Germline V gene sequence: CDR1 SGHVS, CDR2 FNYEAQ. This CDR3 comprises 15 residues. The CDR3: CASSWTTGGNTEAFF. CDR3 in DNA: TGTGCCAGCAGCTGGACAACAGGGGGGAACACTGAAGCTTTCTTT.

V and J are TRBV6-5 and TRBJ2-5; D is possibly TRBD2 (5 bases). CDR3 length: 16 residues. V lost 0 bases and J 4 bases, leaving 15 bases between the germline ends. Germline values: CDR1 MNHEY, CDR2 SVGAGI. CDR3 in amino acids: CASSYSPSTRPETQYF. The DNA of the CDR3 is TGTGCCAGCAGTTACTCCCCTAGCACGAGACCAGAGACCCAGTACTTC.

This chain uses TRBV11-1 with TRBJ2-7; TRBD1 matches at 8 bases. The junction had 12 bases not matched to a gene; V was cut back by 7 bases and J by 7 bases. In germline, CDR1 is SGHAT, CDR2 FQDESV (reference sequence). The CDR3 is made up of 14 amino acids. The CDR3 sequence: CASIKDRASREQYF. The CDR3 coding sequence is TGTGCCAGCATCAAGGACAGGGCCTCTAGGGAGCAGTACTTC.

The V call is TRBV5-1, the J call TRBJ1-2, with 7 bases fitting TRBD1. The CDR3 loop spans 15 amino acids. Germline V lookup: CDR1 SGHRS, CDR2 YFSETQ. Trimming cost V 6 bases and J 2 bases; bases outside gene matches: 10. The CDR3 is CASTASSRGNYGYTF. The CDR3 bases are TGCGCCAGCACCGCGTCGAGCAGGGGGAACTATGGCTACACCTTC. The whole variable domain, filled in from reference TRBV5-1 and TRBJ1-2, reads KAGVTQTPRYLIKTRGQQVTLSCSPISGHRSVSWYQQTPGQGLQFLFEYFSETQRNKGNFPGRFSGRQFSNSRSEMNVSTLELGDSALYLCASTASSRGNYGYTFGSGTRLTVV.

This clonotype was observed many times. In DNA, the CDR3 is TGTGCCAGCAGCCATCCCCTACTCCAGCAGTTCATGAACACTGAAGCTTTCTTT. This encodes CASSHPLLQQFMNTEAFF. The V gene is TRBV3-1, the J gene TRBJ1-1; no clear D gene. From germline, CDR1 is LGHDT and CDR2 YNNKEL (reference sequence). V lost 3 bases and J lost 0, with 20 bases in between. The CDR3 has 18 residues.

This clonotype came up many times. The V and J genes are TRBV27 and TRBJ2-5; D is unclear. There are 13 residues in the CDR3. CDR1 and CDR2 from the germline V gene are MNHEY and SMNVEV (reference sequence). Trimming removed 6 bases from V and 3 bases from J, with 11 bases in between. CDR3 sequence: CASSPWVEETQYF. CDR3 sequence (DNA): TGTGCCAGCAGCCCCTGGGTGGAAGAGACCCAGTACTTC.

At least ten counts were recorded for this clonotype. J is TRBJ2-1 and V is TRBV2, with 12 bases fitting TRBD2. The CDR3 covers 18 residues. Germline CDR1 is SNHLY and CDR2 is FYNNEI. Losses at the gene ends were 4 bases for V and 1 base for J; bases not matched to a gene: 8. CDR3 nucleotide sequence: TGTGCCAGCAGTGGCCCTAGCGGGAGGGCCATGTCCTACAATGAGCAGTTCTTC. Protein sequence: CASSGPSGRAMSYNEQFF.

This clonotype was detected only a few times. This chain uses TRBV4-1 with TRBJ2-5; the match to TRBD2 covers 7 bases. V was clipped by 3 bases and J by 5 bases; unmatched bases: 9. The CDR3 is 15 amino acids. Germline V gene lookup returns CDR1 MGHRA and CDR2 YSYEKL. In nucleotides, the CDR3 is TGCGCCAGCAGCCACCCCTTCGGGGGGTCGGAGACCCAGTACTTC. This sequence encodes CASSHPFGGSETQYF.

This clonotype was found a few times. The chain has TRBV7-9 and TRBJ2-1; D call uncertain. V lost 5 bases, J lost 0 bases, and 14 bases lay in between. CDR3 length: 16 amino acids. Germline V CDR1 and CDR2: SEHNR, FQNEAQ (reference sequence). The CDR3 region has the DNA TGTGCCAGCAGCGACTCCCCCGGCCTCTCCTACAATGAGCAGTTCTTC. It is translated as CASSDSPGLSYNEQFF.

The chain combines TRBV4-1 with TRBJ1-5; D gene uncertain. The V end was cut by 1 base, the J end by 0 bases, with 7 bases between. Germline lookup yields CDR1 MGHRA and CDR2 YSYEKL. This CDR3 region has 15 residues. The CDR3 coding sequence is TGCGCCAGCAGCCAAGTTCCGGATAGCAATCAGCCCCAGCATTTT. This sequence encodes CASSQVPDSNQPQHF.